Reported below is one TCR beta chain. This record belongs to a study of blood T cell repertoires in COVID-19. Clones were read by immunoSEQ multiplex PCR, and TCRdb kept only the in-frame ones, dropping some. The profile covers around 95,000 clones, with approximately 90% appearing a single time and around 2.1% taken by the ten largest. This receptor was obtained from a man aged 45-65 years with active COVID-19. Sequenced input: peripheral blood.

The DNA for the CDR3 is TGTGCCAGCAGTTTCGGGGGCCAAGAGACCCAGTACTTC. This encodes CASSFGGQETQYF. The genes are TRBV12-3 or TRBV12-4 and TRBJ2-5, with D tentatively TRBD2 (6 bases). The CDR3 covers 13 residues. V lost 3 bases, J lost 1 base, and 6 bases lay in between.